Sequencing of this TCR beta chain was carried out in a study of CD8+CD57+ T cells in acquired aplastic anemia. Overall study context: Each DNA sample taken from sorted CD4+ and CD8+ cells came to roughly 3.5 ug on average. Healthy-donor CD4+ cells averaged roughly 9.8 million reads.

Both TCR beta VDJ combination and CDR3 sequence profiling were carried out. Genomic DNA was the template for this profiling. TCRdb re-called the reads with MiXCR, one entry per CDR3 protein. The sample yields a few hundred thousand distinct CDR3 sequences, approximately 70% seen once. The study's findings and limits: Found in both controls and patients were approximately 30 CD8+ CDR3 sequences. CD8+ Simpson's diversity showed no significant patient-control difference.

Details on this clonotype: Its antigen remains unidentified.

This receptor was obtained from a human donor in good health, serving as a control. Sequenced sample: sorted CD4+, CD8+, or CD8+CD57+ T cells (not recorded which) from PBMCs.

CDR3 sequence: CASSPQGNEQFF. Here the CDR3 DNA reads TGTGCCAGCAGCCCCCAGGGAAATGAGCAGTTCTTC. The chain combines TRBV7-6 with TRBJ2-1; tentatively, D is TRBD1 (5 bases). The germline V gene encodes CDR1 SGHVS and CDR2 FNYEAQ. The CDR3 length is 12 residues. V lost 5 bases and J lost 7, with 9 bases in between. The variable domain in full, with the rest retrieved from reference TRBV7-6 and TRBJ2-1, is GAGVSQSPRYKVTKRGQDVALRCDPISGHVSLYWYRQALGQGPEFLTYFNYEAQQDKSGLPNDRFSAERPEGSISTLTIQRTEQRDSAMYRCASSPQGNEQFFGPGTRLTVL.